This T cell receptor beta chain was recovered during a study of cytomegalovirus exposure and HLA in healthy donors. This CDR3 comprises 14 residues. V gave up 5 bases and J gave up 8 bases; unmatched junction bases: 8. Germline V gene sequence: CDR1 MNHEY, CDR2 SMNVEV (reference sequence). With 60 Vbeta and 13 Jbeta primers, the PCR was carried out. Profiled with immunoSEQ multiplex PCR; TCRdb holds only in-frame clones, not every one. The sample consists of roughly 170,000 clones, around four fifths of them appearing once. Sequenced sample: PBMCs. The receptor comes from a man between 25 and 39 years old in good health and CMV-seronegative. V usage is TRBV27 and J usage is TRBJ1-1; 10 nucleotides line up with TRBD1. The CDR3 is CASSLRDRGYEAFF. DNA for the CDR3: TGTGCCAGCAGTCTCCGGGACAGGGGATACGAAGCTTTCTTT.